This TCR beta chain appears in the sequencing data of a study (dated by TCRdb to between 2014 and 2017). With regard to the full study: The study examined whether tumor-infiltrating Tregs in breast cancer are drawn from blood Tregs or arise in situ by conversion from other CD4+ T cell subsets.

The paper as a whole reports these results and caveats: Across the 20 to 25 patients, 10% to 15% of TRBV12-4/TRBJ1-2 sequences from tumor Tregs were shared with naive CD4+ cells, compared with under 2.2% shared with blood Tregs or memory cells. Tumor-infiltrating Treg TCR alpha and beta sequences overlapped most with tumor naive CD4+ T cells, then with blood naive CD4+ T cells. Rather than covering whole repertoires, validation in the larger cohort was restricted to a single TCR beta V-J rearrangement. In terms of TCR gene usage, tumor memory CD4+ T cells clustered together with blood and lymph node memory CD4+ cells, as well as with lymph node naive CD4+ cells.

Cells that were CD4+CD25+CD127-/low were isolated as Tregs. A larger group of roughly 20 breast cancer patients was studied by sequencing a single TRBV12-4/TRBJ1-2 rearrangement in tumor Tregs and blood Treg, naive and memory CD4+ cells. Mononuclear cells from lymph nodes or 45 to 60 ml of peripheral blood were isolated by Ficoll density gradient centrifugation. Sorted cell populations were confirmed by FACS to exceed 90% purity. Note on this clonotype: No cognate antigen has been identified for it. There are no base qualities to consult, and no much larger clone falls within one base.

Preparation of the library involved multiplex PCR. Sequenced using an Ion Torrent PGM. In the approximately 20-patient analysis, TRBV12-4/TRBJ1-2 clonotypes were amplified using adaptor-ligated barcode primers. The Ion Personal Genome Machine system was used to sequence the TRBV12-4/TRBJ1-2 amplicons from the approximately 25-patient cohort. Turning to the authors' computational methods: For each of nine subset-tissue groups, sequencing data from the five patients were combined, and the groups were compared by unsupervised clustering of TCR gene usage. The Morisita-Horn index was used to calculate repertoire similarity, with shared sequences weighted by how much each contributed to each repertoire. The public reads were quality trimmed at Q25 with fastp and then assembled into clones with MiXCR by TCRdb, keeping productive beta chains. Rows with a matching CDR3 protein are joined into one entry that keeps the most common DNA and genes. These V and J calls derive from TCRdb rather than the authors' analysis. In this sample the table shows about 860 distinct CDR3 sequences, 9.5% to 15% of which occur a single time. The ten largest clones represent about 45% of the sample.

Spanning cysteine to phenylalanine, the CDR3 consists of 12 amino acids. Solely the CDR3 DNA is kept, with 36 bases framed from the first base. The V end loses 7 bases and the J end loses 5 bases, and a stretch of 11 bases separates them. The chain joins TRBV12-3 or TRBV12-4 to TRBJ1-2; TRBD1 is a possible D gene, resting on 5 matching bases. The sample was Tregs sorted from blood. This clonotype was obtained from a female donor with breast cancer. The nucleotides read TGTGCCAGCACAGACAGACAGTATGGCTACACCTTC. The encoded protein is CASTDRQYGYTF.